This TCR beta chain was identified during a study of blood T cell repertoires in COVID-19. Whole-study context: The United States, Italy and Spain provided the acute and convalescent COVID-19 samples. Nucleic acid was either cDNA or gDNA, and it came from T cells, B-cell-depleted T cells, or PBMCs.

Per the study methods: Amplified reference gene primers provided the basis for estimating nucleated cell counts. Using immunoSEQ multiplex PCR, the repertoire was profiled, and TCRdb retains in-frame clones only, with some absent. D and trimming were read from the DNA, whereas the V and J calls and clone size are those reported in that table. The table has approximately 250,000 clones, around 84% seen once. Looked up from germline, CDR1 is SGDLS and CDR2 is YYNGEE. The J segment lost 3 bases and the V segment lost 4 bases, leaving 11 bases of the junction unmatched. CDR3 size: 17 residues. Source material: peripheral blood. This receptor was obtained from a middle-aged woman who had recovered from COVID-19. This chain connects TRBV9 to TRBJ2-2; 8 bases are a match to TRBD2. CDR3 sequence: CASSLQPRGADTGELFF. For the CDR3, the DNA is TGTGCCAGCAGCCTACAACCGCGGGGGGCGGACACCGGGGAGCTGTTTTTT.